This paragraph covers one T cell receptor (beta chain) sequence. Its target is not known. The repertoire was sequenced with immunoSEQ multiplex PCR; TCRdb's copy has only in-frame clones and lacks some. The table lists roughly 1.5 million clones, approximately 98% of them singletons. These data originate in a study of shared clonotypes between healthy human individuals. General study points: Against clonotypes common to all four donors, non-shared ones had lower generation probabilities.

The CDR3 length is 13 residues. V was trimmed by 4 bases and J by 9 bases, leaving 14 bases between them. In germline, CDR1 is SGHKS, CDR2 YYEKEE (reference sequence). The specimen was naive CD4+ T cells sorted from blood. Described subset: CD45RA+ positively selected. This receptor was identified in a young man in good health. The rearrangement joins TRBV5-5 to TRBJ2-1; TRBD2 might be the D (5 bases). The CDR3 coding sequence is TGTGCCAGCAGCAGGAACCTACGGGGTGAGCAGTTCTTC. This sequence encodes CASSRNLRGEQFF.